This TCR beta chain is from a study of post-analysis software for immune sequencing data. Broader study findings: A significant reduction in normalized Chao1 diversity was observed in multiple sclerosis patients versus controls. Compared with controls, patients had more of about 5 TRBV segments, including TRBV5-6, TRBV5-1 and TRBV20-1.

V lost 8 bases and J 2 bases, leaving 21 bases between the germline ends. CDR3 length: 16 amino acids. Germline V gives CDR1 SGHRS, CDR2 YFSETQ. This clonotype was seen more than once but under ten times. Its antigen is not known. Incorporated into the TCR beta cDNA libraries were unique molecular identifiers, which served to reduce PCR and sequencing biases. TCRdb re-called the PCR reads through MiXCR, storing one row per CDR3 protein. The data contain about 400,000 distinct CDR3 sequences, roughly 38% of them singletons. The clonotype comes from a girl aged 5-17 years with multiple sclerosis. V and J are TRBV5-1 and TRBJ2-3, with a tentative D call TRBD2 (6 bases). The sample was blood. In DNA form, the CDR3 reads TGCGCCAGTAGCACCGGGACTCGGAGTAACACAGATACGCAGTATTTT. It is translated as CASSTGTRSNTDTQYF.